This T cell receptor beta chain emerged from a study of blood T cell repertoires in COVID-19. Clinical history as reported by participants underpinned cohort assignment. Germline-derived CDR1 and CDR2 are PRHDT and FYEKMQ (reference sequence). J gave up 8 bases and V 5 bases, and 12 bases lay outside the gene matches. The CDR3 is 16 amino acids. In the authors' workflow: Reference gene primer amplification in the assay estimated nucleated cell counts. TCRdb's table, derived via immunoSEQ multiplex PCR, lists solely in-frame clones and lacks some. That table furnishes V, J and clone size, whereas the DNA furnished D and trimming. The sample shows about 180,000 clones, less than 90% of them seen only once.

This TCR was sampled from a human donor with acute COVID-19. The donor label of this sample is uncertain. Sequencing used PBMCs or T cells enriched from blood (not recorded which). The chain is built from TRBV13 and TRBJ2-1; TRBD1 matches 10 bases. CDR3 sequence: CASSRLTGGQRYEQFF. CDR3 in DNA: TGTGCCAGCAGCCGACTGACAGGGGGCCAAAGGTATGAGCAGTTCTTC. Supplemented by reference TRBV13 and TRBJ2-1, the full variable domain reads AAGVIQSPRHLIKEKRETATLKCYPIPRHDTVYWYQQGPGQDPQFLISFYEKMQSDKGSIPDRFSAQQFSDYHSELNMSSLELGDSALYFCASSRLTGGQRYEQFFGPGTRLTVL.